What follows is one T cell receptor beta chain and its context. Vbeta (60) and Jbeta (13) primers were used in the PCR. Sequenced by immunoSEQ multiplex PCR; TCRdb stores in-frame clones only, minus some. The table lists roughly 120,000 clones, around 67% of them singletons, with more than 4.5% in the top ten. CDR3 size: 15 residues. Germline values: CDR1 SGHNT, CDR2 YYREEE (reference sequence). The junction had 9 bases not matched to a gene; V was cut back by 2 bases and J by 5 bases. The sample originates from a study of cytomegalovirus exposure and HLA in healthy donors. The receptor's source is a man aged 60 to 75 in good health and CMV-seropositive. The chain employs TRBV5-4 and TRBJ2-5, with 7 bases aligning to TRBD2. Sequences were obtained from PBMCs. The CDR3 bases are TGTGCCAGCAGCTTATCCCTAGCGGCTCGTGAGACCCAGTACTTC. Translating it yields CASSLSLAARETQYF.